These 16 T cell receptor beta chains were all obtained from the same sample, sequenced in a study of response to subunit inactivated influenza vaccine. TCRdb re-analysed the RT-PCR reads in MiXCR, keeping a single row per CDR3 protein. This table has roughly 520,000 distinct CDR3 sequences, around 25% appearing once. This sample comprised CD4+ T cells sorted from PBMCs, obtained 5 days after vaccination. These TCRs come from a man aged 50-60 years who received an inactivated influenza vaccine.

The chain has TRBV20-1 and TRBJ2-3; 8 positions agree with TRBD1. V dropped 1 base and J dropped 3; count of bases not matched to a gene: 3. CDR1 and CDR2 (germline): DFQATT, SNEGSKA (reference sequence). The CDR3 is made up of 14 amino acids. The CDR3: CSARGQGSTDTQYF. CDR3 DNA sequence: TGCAGTGCTAGAGGACAGGGGTCAACAGATACGCAGTATTTT.

The CDR3 loop is CASRAEYSNQPQHF. The DNA of the CDR3 is TGTGCCAGCAGGGCTGAGTATAGCAATCAGCCCCAGCATTTT. The V gene is TRBV2, the J gene TRBJ1-5; D gene uncertain. The CDR3 consists of 14 residues. Trimming removed 6 bases at V and 0 bases at J, with 9 bases between. Germline loops: CDR1 SNHLY, CDR2 FYNNEI.

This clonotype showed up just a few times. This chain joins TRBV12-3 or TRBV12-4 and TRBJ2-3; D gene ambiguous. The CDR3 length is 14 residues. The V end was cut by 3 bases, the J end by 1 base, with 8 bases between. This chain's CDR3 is CASSLLLRTDTQYF. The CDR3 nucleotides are TGTGCCAGCAGTTTGTTGCTTCGCACAGATACGCAGTATTTT.

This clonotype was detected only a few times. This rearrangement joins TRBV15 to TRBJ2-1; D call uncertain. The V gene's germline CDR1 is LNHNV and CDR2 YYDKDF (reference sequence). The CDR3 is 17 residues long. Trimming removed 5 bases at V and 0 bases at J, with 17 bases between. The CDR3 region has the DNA TGTGCCACCAGCCGGCGAAATCAAAAGGGCTCCTACAATGAGCAGTTCTTC. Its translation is CATSRRNQKGSYNEQFF. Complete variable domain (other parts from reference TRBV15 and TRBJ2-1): DAMVIQNPRYQVTQFGKPVTLSCSQTLNHNVMYWYQQKSSQAPKLLFHYYDKDFNNEADTPDNFQSRRPNTSFCFLDIRSPGLGDTAMYLCATSRRNQKGSYNEQFFGPGTRLTVL.

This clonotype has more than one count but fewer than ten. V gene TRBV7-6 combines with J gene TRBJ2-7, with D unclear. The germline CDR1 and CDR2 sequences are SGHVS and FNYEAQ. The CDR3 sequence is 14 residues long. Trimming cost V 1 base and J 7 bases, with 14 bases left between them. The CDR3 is CASSLDQTMGEQYF. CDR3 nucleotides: TGTGCCAGCAGCTTAGATCAAACGATGGGGGAGCAGTACTTC.

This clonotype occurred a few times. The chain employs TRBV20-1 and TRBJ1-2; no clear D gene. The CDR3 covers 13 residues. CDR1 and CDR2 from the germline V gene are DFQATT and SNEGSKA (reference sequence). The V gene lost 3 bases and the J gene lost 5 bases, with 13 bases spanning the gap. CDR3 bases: TGCAGTGCTAGGGATTCCACGAGATATGGCTACACCTTC. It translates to CSARDSTRYGYTF.

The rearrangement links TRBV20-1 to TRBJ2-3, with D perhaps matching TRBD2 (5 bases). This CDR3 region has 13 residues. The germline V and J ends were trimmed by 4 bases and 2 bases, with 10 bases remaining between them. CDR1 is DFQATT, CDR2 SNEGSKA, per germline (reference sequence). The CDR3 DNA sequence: TGCAGTGCTAAGCCTAGCCTCACAGATACGCAGTATTTT. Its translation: CSAKPSLTDTQYF.

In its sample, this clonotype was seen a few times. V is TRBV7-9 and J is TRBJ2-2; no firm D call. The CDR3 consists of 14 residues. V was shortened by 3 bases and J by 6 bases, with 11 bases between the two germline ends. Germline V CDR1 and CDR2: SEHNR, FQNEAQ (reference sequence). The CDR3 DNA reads TGTGCCAGCAGCTTTAACTCTATGGCCGGGGAGCTGTTTTTT. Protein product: CASSFNSMAGELFF.

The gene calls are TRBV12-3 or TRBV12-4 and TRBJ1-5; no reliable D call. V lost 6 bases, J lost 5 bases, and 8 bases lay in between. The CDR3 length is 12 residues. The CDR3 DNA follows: TGTGCCAGCAGCAGAACATATCAGCCCCAGCATTTT. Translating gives CASSRTYQPQHF.

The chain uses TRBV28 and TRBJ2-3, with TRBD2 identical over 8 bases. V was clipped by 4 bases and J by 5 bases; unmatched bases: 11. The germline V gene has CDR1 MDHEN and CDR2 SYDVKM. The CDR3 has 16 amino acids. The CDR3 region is CASSSARRGAGDTQYF. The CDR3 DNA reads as TGTGCCAGCAGTTCCGCCCGGCGGGGGGCGGGAGATACGCAGTATTTT.

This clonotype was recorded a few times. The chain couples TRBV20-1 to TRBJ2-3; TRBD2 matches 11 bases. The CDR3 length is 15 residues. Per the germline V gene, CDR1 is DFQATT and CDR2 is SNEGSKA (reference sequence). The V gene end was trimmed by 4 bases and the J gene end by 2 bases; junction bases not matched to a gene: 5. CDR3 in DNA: TGCAGTGCTACGGGACTAGCGGAAACCACAGATACGCAGTATTTT. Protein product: CSATGLAETTDTQYF.

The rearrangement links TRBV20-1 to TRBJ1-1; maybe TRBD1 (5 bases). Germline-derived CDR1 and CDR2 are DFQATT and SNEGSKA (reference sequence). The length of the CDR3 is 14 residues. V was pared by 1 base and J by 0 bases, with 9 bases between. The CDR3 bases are TGCAGTGCTAGAGGAGGGGTTCTGAACACTGAAGCTTTCTTT. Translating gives CSARGGVLNTEAFF.

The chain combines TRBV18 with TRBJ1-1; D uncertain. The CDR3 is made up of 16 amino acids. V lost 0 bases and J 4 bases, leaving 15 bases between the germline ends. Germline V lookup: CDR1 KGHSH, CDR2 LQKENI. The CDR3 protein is CASSPPHKVTGTEAFF. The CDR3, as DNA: TGTGCCAGCTCACCACCGCATAAGGTTACGGGCACTGAAGCTTTCTTT.

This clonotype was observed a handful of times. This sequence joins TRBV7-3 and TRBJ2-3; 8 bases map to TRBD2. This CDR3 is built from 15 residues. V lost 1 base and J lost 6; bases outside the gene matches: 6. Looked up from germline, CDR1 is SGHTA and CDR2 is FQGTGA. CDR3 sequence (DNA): TGTGCCAGCAGCTTAAACGGGAGGGCCATGGATACGCAGTATTTT. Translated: CASSLNGRAMDTQYF.

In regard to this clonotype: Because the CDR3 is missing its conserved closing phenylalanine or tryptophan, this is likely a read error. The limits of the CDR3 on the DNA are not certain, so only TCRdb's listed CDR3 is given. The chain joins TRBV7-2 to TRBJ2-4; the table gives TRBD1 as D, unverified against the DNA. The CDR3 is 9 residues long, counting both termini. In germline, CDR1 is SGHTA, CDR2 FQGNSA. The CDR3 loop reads CACRDRAPL.

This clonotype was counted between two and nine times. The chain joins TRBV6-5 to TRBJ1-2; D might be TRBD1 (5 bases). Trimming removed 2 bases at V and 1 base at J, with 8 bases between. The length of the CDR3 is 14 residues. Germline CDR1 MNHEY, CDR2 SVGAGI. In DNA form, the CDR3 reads TGTGCCAGCAGTTACAGGACAAGTAACTATGGCTACACCTTC. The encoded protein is CASSYRTSNYGYTF.